The 15 T cell receptor beta chains listed next were all sequenced from one sample in a study of neurological immune-mediated disorders. TCRdb re-analysed the 5' RACE reads in MiXCR, keeping a single row per CDR3 protein. The sample carries tens of thousands of distinct CDR3 sequences, approximately 5.1% recorded once. Sample: CD4+ T cells from blood. The source is a man aged 18 to 29 in good health.

Ten or more counts support this clonotype. The chain joins TRBV6-2 or TRBV6-3 to TRBJ2-3; D unclear. Germline assignment: CDR1 MNHEY and CDR2 SVGEGT. V lost 7 bases and J lost 5, with 16 bases in between. This CDR3 contains 14 residues. The CDR3 loop is CASTTRVLRDTQYF. CDR3 DNA: TGTGCCAGCACTACACGGGTCCTAAGAGATACGCAGTATTTT.

This clonotype occurred many times. The CDR3 reads CASSFFIAKADTDTQYF. In DNA, the CDR3 is TGTGCCAGCAGTTTTTTTATAGCGAAGGCCGACACAGATACGCAGTATTTT. This chain uses TRBV12-3 or TRBV12-4 with TRBJ2-3, with a tentative D call TRBD2 (5 bases). V gave up 3 bases and J gave up 2 bases, with 18 bases separating them. The CDR3 sequence is 17 residues long.

The sample holds many counts of this clonotype. A clone one base away is much larger, so this may be a read error. This CDR3 reads CVSSPRRGDLDQPQHF. Written as DNA, the CDR3 is TGTGTCAGCAGCCCACGGAGGGGCGACCTGGATCAGCCCCAGCATTTT. This chain connects TRBV7-2 to TRBJ1-5, with D tentatively TRBD1 (5 bases). The CDR3 runs 16 residues. Per the germline V gene, CDR1 is SGHTA and CDR2 is FQGNSA.

This clonotype has a count of ten or more. The chain links TRBV6-5 to TRBJ1-6; D unresolved. The CDR3 sequence is 13 residues long. The germline CDR1 and CDR2 sequences are MNHEY and SVGAGI. Trimming stripped 6 bases from V and 7 bases from J, with 10 bases between. The CDR3 region is CASRLDQNSPLHF. The CDR3 DNA reads as TGTGCCAGCAGACTTGACCAAAATTCACCCCTCCACTTT.

This clonotype was counted ten times or more. V gene TRBV6-5 combines with J gene TRBJ2-3; D is perhaps TRBD1 or TRBD2 (6 bases each). The CDR3 sequence is 15 residues long. Germline V CDR1 and CDR2: MNHEY, SVGAGI. Between the trimmed V and J ends, which lost 4 bases and 2 bases, there was a span of 13 bases. The CDR3 loop reads CASSFGGTNTDTQYF. The CDR3 DNA reads as TGTGCCAGCAGTTTCGGGGGCACGAACACAGATACGCAGTATTTT.

This clonotype was recorded many times. As DNA, the CDR3 is TGTGCCAGCAGTGAAGGGGGACAGCGTGGAGGTGGCTACACCTTC. It yields the protein CASSEGGQRGGGYTF. This chain connects TRBV2 to TRBJ1-2; 7 bases line up with TRBD1. V lost 1 base and J lost 7; bases outside the gene matches: 9. The CDR3 has 15 residues. Germline CDR1 and CDR2: SNHLY and FYNNEI.

This clonotype was recorded many times. The chain links TRBV6-2 or TRBV6-3 to TRBJ1-2, with 7 nucleotides matching TRBD1. Unmatched junction bases numbered 6, after V lost 6 bases and J lost 8 bases. The germline gives CDR1 MNHEY, CDR2 SVGEGT. The CDR3 contains 12 residues. The CDR3 sequence: CASRRTGWGYTF. For the CDR3, the DNA is TGTGCCAGCAGGAGGACAGGCTGGGGCTACACCTTC.

This clonotype was seen repeatedly, ten times or more. The chain is built from TRBV5-1 and TRBJ2-2; a weak D match, TRBD2 (6 bases). This CDR3 has 15 residues. Germline V CDR1 and CDR2: SGHRS, YFSETQ. The V and J ends lost 8 bases and 0 bases respectively, with 14 bases between them. This chain's CDR3 is CASARGSTNTGELFF. The CDR3 nucleotides read TGCGCCAGTGCCCGGGGGTCCACGAACACCGGGGAGCTGTTTTTT.

This clonotype occurred many times. This rearrangement joins TRBV5-1 to TRBJ2-3; D is possibly TRBD1 (5 bases). V lost 4 bases, J lost 2 bases, and 14 bases lay in between. This CDR3 has 15 amino acids. Germline values: CDR1 SGHRS, CDR2 YFSETQ. The CDR3 DNA follows: TGCGCCAGCAGCCGCGCCGACAGTTCCACAGATACGCAGTATTTT. Its protein is CASSRADSSTDTQYF.

The table lists this clonotype with many counts. The CDR3 protein is CASSFGTGGGWIYGYTF. CDR3 DNA: TGTGCCAGCAGTTTTGGAACAGGGGGCGGATGGATCTATGGCTACACCTTC. The rearrangement links TRBV6-5 to TRBJ1-2; 9 positions match TRBD1. The CDR3 has 17 amino acids. The germline CDR1 and CDR2 sequences are MNHEY and SVGAGI. V was pared by 4 bases and J by 4 bases, with 13 bases of the junction left unmatched.

This clonotype occurred many times. The V call is TRBV12-3 or TRBV12-4, the J call TRBJ1-1, with D hard to call. CDR3 length equals 14 residues. V was clipped by 6 bases and J by 3 bases, with 14 bases between them. CDR3 nucleotide sequence: TGTGCCAGCAGCCTACTAGGGCCGGACACTGAAGCTTTCTTT. It encodes CASSLLGPDTEAFF.

Ten or more counts support this clonotype. V is TRBV11-2 and J is TRBJ2-1, with unresolved D. This CDR3 has 19 residues. Germline loops: CDR1 SGHAT, CDR2 FQNNGV. The germline V and J ends were trimmed by 3 bases and 5 bases, with 26 bases remaining between them. CDR3 sequence (DNA): TGTGCCAGCAGCTTTGGATTTGGTCGTGTCGGGCGATATAACAATGAGCAGTTCTTC. It codes for CASSFGFGRVGRYNNEQFF.

This clonotype has ten or more counts. V gene TRBV4-1 combines with J gene TRBJ2-7; perhaps D is TRBD1 or TRBD2 (5 bases each). The germline V gene has CDR1 MGHRA and CDR2 YSYEKL. CDR3 length: 15 residues. V was cut by 1 base and J by 3 bases, with 13 bases left in between. DNA for the CDR3: TGCGCCAGCAGCCAAGCTGCTGCAGGGAGCTACGAGCAGTACTTC. Amino acids: CASSQAAAGSYEQYF.

This clonotype was picked up many times. The V and J genes are TRBV5-1 and TRBJ2-7; 8 bases are shared with TRBD1. J was trimmed by 4 bases and V by 3 bases; bases with no gene match: 9. The germline V gene encodes CDR1 SGHRS and CDR2 YFSETQ. The CDR3 covers 15 residues. The chain's CDR3 is CASSSRTGPEYEQYF. DNA for the CDR3: TGCGCCAGCAGCTCAAGGACAGGGCCGGAATACGAGCAGTACTTC.

This clonotype was observed many times. Written as DNA, the CDR3 is TGTGCCAGCAGAAACGACGGGGAGCAGTTCTTC. The encoded protein is CASRNDGEQFF. V gene TRBV5-6 combines with J gene TRBJ2-1; the D is unclear. Germline V CDR1 and CDR2: SGHDT, YYEEEE. CDR3 length equals 11 residues. The V end lost 5 bases, the J end lost 10 bases, and 10 bases lay between the germline ends.